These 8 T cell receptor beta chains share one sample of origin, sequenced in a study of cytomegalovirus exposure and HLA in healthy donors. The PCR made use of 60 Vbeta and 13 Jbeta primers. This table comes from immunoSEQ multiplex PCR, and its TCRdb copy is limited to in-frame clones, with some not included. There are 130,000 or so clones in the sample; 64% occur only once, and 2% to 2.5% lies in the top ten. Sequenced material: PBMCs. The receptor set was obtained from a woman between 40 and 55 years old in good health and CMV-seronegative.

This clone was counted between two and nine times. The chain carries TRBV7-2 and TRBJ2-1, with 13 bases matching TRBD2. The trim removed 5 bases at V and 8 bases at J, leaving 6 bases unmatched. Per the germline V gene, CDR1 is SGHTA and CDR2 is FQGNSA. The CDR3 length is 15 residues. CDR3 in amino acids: CASSRLAGGKDEQFF. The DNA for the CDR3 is TGTGCCAGCAGCCGACTAGCGGGGGGTAAGGATGAGCAGTTCTTC.

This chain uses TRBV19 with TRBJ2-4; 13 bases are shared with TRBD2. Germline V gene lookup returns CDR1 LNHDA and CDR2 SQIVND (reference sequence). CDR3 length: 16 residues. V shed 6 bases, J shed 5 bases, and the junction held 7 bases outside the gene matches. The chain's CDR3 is CASSGLAGAGENIQYF. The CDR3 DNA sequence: TGTGCCAGTAGCGGACTAGCGGGGGCAGGCGAAAACATTCAGTACTTC.

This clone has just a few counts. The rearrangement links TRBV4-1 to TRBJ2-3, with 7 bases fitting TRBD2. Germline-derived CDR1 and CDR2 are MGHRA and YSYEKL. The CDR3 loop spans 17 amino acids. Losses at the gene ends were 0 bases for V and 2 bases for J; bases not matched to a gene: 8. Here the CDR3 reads CASSQDRSSGFTDTQYF. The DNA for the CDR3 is TGCGCCAGCAGCCAAGATAGGTCTAGCGGTTTCACAGATACGCAGTATTTT.

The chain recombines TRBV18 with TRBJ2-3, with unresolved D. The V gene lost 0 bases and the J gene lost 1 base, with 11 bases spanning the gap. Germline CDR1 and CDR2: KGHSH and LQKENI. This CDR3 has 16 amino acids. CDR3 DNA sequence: TGTGCCAGCTCACCACCAGGCGCTAGGCGCACAGATACGCAGTATTTT. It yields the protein CASSPPGARRTDTQYF. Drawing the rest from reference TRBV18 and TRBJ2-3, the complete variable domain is NAGVMQNPRHLVRRRGQEARLRCSPMKGHSHVYWYRQLPEEGLKFMVYLQKENIIDESGMPKERFSAEFPKEGPSILRIQQVVRGDSAAYFCASSPPGARRTDTQYFGPGTRLTVL.

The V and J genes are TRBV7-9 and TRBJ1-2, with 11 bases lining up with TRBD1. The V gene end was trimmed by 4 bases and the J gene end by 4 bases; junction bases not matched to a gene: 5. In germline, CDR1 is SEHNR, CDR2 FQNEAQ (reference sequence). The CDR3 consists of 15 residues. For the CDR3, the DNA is TGTGCCAGCAGCTCACTAGGGACAGGGGGCTATGGCTACACCTTC. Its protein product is CASSSLGTGGYGYTF.

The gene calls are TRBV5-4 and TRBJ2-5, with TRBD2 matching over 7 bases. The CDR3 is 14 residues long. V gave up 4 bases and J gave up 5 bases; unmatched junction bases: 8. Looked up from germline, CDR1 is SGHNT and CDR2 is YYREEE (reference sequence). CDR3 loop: CASSLAGGMETQYF. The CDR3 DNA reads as TGTGCCAGCAGCCTCGCCGGGGGGATGGAGACCCAGTACTTC.

CDR3 nucleotide sequence: TGTGCCAGCAGCCAAGGCGGACAGGTTAATGAAAAACTGTTTTTT. Protein sequence: CASSQGGQVNEKLFF. J is TRBJ1-4 and V is TRBV4-2; 7 positions match TRBD1. V lost 1 base, J lost 4 bases, and 3 bases stayed unmatched. The CDR3 has 15 residues. Germline CDR1 is LGHNA and CDR2 is YNFKEQ.

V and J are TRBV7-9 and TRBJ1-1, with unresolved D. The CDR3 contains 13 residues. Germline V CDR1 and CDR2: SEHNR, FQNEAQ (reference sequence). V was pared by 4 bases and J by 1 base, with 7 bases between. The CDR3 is CASSSEGNTEAFF. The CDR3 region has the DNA TGTGCCAGCAGCTCGGAGGGGAACACTGAAGCTTTCTTT.